Detailed here is one TCR beta chain. This entry is derived from a study of blood T cell repertoires in COVID-19. V lost 2 bases and J lost 2, with 13 bases in between. The CDR3 loop spans 15 amino acids. Germline V gene data show CDR1 as SGHNT and CDR2 as YYREEE (reference sequence). Authors' analysis steps: Reference gene primer amplification gave nucleated cell count estimates. The data were produced by immunoSEQ multiplex PCR, yet TCRdb's version contains in-frame clones alone and is incomplete. That table is the source of V, J and clone size, and D and trimming were worked out from the DNA. The sample includes 140,000 or so clones, approximately 90% of them seen just once.

Specimen: peripheral blood. The chain links TRBV5-4 to TRBJ2-5; maybe TRBD2 (5 bases). The sequence came from an elderly woman with acute or convalescent COVID-19. The CDR3 protein is CASSLSSGVQETQYF. CDR3 DNA: TGTGCCAGCAGCTTATCTTCCGGGGTTCAAGAGACCCAGTACTTC.